The 10 T cell receptor beta chains reported below all come from one sample, sequenced in a study of blood T cell repertoires in COVID-19. Some clones are missing from TCRdb's copy, which holds only in-frame ones; the method was immunoSEQ multiplex PCR. This table has 200,000 or so clones, roughly 83% appearing once. The material sequenced was PBMCs or T cells enriched from blood (not recorded which). These receptors all come from a woman between 40 and 55 years old with acute COVID-19.

Details on this clone: The sample contains more than one DNA sequence encoding this CDR3. The rearrangement uses TRBV30 and TRBJ2-3, with D tentatively TRBD2 (6 bases). The CDR3 is made up of 14 amino acids. Trimming left V 0 bases short and J 1 base short, with 8 bases between. The germline V gene encodes CDR1 GTSNPN and CDR2 SVGIG (reference sequence). CDR3 region: CAWSVGGGTDTQYF. The CDR3 bases are TGTGCCTGGAGTGTAGGAGGGGGCACAGATACGCAGTATTTT.

The rearrangement links TRBV20-1 to TRBJ2-7; the D is unclear. From germline, CDR1 is DFQATT and CDR2 SNEGSKA (reference sequence). V lost 3 bases, J lost 7 bases, and 10 bases lay in between. The CDR3 runs 11 residues. CDR3 in DNA: TGCAGTGCTAGTAAACGGAGAGAGCAGTACTTC. Amino acids: CSASKRREQYF.

The chain recombines TRBV9 with TRBJ2-1; D perhaps matches TRBD2 (5 bases). V was shortened by 3 bases and J by 6 bases, with 19 bases between the two germline ends. Germline assignment: CDR1 SGDLS and CDR2 YYNGEE. There are 16 residues in the CDR3. CDR3 protein: CASSEVRGSIGNEQFF. CDR3 in DNA: TGTGCCAGCAGCGAGGTTCGGGGATCGATAGGCAATGAGCAGTTCTTC.

The CDR3 loop is CATRGQAGLAGGPYEQFF. The DNA of the CDR3 is TGTGCCACCAGAGGACAGGCAGGACTAGCGGGAGGGCCATATGAGCAGTTCTTC. This chain uses TRBV24-1 with TRBJ2-1, with 15 bases identical to TRBD2. This CDR3 is 18 amino acids long. The trim removed 7 bases at V and 8 bases at J, leaving 14 bases unmatched. CDR1 is KGHDR and CDR2 is SFDVKD in the germline V gene.

The genes are TRBV27 and TRBJ1-3; unclear D gene. Germline V gene lookup returns CDR1 MNHEY and CDR2 SMNVEV (reference sequence). The CDR3 runs to 8 residues. V was clipped by 8 bases and J by 14 bases, with 7 bases between them. The CDR3 DNA reads TGTGCCAGCCCCATTCTATATTTT. This codes for CASPILYF.

The CDR3 sequence is CASSGDRFDIQYF. As DNA, the CDR3 is TGTGCCAGCAGCGGGGACAGATTCGACATTCAGTACTTC. The genes are TRBV3-1 (or the pseudogene TRBV3-2) and TRBJ2-4; TRBD1 aligns across 7 bases. Germline V lookup: CDR1 LGHDT, CDR2 YNNKEL (reference sequence). The CDR3 totals 13 residues. With 5 bases clipped from V and 8 bases from J, the junction kept 6 bases outside the gene matches.

V is TRBV24-1 and J is TRBJ1-5; possible D gene TRBD1, 5 bases. The CDR3 totals 15 residues. Trimming cost V 5 bases and J 7 bases, with 17 bases left between them. The germline gives CDR1 KGHDR, CDR2 SFDVKD. Written as DNA, the CDR3 is TGTGCCACCAGTGGGACGGGGGTTTGGGAACAGCCCCAGCATTTT. It yields the protein CATSGTGVWEQPQHF.

This clone has only a few counts. This chain links TRBV4-1 with TRBJ2-1; D is perhaps TRBD2 (6 bases). V was shortened by 6 bases and J by 0 bases, with 12 bases between the two germline ends. The CDR3 is 15 amino acids. Germline V gene lookup returns CDR1 MGHRA and CDR2 YSYEKL. The CDR3 loop is CASRGRSSSYNEQFF. In nucleotides, the CDR3 is TGCGCCAGCAGGGGGAGGTCTAGCTCCTACAATGAGCAGTTCTTC.

The chain links TRBV21-1 to TRBJ2-4; whether TRBD2, the table's D call, matches the DNA was not checked. TRBV21-1 is a recognized pseudogene. The CDR3 loop spans 16 amino acids. In nucleotides, the CDR3 is TGTGCCAGCAGCAAAGTTAGCCCTCTAGCCAAAAACATTCAGTACTTC. Its translation is CASSKVSPLAKNIQYF.

The V and J genes are TRBV7-3 and TRBJ1-1; possible D gene TRBD1, 5 bases. The V and J ends lost 5 bases and 9 bases respectively, with 13 bases between them. The CDR3 totals 12 residues. The germline CDR1 and CDR2 sequences are SGHTA and FQGTGA. CDR3 nucleotides: TGTGCCAGCAGCCCACCCGGGGGGAAAGCTTTCTTT. It yields the protein CASSPPGGKAFF.